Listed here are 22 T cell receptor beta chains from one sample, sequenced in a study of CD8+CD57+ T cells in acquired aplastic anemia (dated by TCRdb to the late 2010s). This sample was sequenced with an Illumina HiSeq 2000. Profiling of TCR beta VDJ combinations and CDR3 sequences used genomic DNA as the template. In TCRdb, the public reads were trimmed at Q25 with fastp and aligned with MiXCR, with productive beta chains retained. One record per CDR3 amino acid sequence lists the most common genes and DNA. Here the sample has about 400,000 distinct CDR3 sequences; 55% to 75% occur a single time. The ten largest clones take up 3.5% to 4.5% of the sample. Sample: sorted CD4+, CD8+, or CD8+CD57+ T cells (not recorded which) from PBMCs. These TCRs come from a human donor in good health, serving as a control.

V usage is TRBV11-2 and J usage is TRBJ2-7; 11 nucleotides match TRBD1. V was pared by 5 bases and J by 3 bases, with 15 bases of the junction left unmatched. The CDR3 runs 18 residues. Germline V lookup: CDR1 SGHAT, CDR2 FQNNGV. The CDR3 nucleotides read TGTGCCAGCAGCCCTGGACAGGGGGCGCTCAAATCTTACTACGAGCAGTACTTC. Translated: CASSPGQGALKSYYEQYF.

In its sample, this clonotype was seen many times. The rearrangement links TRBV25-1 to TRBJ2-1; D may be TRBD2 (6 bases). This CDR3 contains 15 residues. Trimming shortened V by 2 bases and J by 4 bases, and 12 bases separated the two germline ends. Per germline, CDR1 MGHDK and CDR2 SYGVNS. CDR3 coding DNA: TGTGCCAGCAGTGAACCCGGGACTTCTTACAATGAGCAGTTCTTC. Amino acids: CASSEPGTSYNEQFF.

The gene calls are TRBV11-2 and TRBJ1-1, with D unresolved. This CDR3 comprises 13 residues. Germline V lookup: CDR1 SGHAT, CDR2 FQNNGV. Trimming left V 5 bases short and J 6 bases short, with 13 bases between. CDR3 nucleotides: TGTGCCAGCAGCCCCCGGACTAGCGCTGAAGCTTTCTTT. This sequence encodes CASSPRTSAEAFF.

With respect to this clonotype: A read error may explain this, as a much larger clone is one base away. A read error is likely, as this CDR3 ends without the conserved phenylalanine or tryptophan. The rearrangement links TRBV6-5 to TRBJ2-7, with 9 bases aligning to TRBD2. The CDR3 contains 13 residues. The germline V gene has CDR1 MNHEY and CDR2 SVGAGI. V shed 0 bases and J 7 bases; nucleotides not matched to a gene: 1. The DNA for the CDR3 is TGTGCCAGCAGTTACTCAACTAGCGGGGAGCAGTACCTC. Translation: CASSYSTSGEQYL.

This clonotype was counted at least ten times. The CDR3 region has the DNA TGTGCCAGCAGTTTATCTCAGGGCAACAATGAGCAGTTCTTC. Its protein product is CASSLSQGNNEQFF. This sequence joins TRBV27 and TRBJ2-1, with TRBD1 as a possible D gene (5 bases). The length of the CDR3 is 14 residues. In germline, CDR1 is MNHEY, CDR2 SMNVEV (reference sequence). Trimming cost V 0 bases and J 5 bases, with 8 bases left between them.

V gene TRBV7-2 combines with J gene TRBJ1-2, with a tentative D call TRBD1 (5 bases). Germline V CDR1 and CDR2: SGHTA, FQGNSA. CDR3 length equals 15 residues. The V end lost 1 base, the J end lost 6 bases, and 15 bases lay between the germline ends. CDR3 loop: CASSLVGQGGNGYTF. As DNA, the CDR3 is TGTGCCAGCAGCTTAGTTGGTCAGGGAGGCAATGGCTACACCTTC.

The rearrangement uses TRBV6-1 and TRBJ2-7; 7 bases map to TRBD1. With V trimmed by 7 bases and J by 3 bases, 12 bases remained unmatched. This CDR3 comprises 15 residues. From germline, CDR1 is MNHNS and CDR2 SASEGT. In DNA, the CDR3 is TGTGCCAGCAATAAGGGGGCAAAAACGGGCTACGAGCAGTACTTC. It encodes CASNKGAKTGYEQYF.

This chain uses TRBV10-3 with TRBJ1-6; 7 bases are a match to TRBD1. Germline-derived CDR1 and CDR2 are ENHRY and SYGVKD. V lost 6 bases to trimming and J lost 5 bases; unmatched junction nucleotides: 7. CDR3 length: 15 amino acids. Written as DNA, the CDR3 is TGTGCCATCAGCTCGGGGGACAGTAATAATTCACCCCTCCACTTT. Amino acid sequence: CAISSGDSNNSPLHF.

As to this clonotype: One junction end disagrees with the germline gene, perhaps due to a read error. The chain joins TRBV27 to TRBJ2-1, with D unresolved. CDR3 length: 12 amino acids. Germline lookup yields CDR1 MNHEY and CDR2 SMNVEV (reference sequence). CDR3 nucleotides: TGTGCCAGCAGAAGTAGCTTCGATGAGCAGTCCTTC. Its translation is CASRSSFDEQSF.

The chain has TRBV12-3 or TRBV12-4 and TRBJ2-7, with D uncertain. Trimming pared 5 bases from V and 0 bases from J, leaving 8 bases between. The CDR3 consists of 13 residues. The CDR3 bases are TGTGCCAGCAGTACGGATGGCTCCTACGAGCAGTACTTC. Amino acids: CASSTDGSYEQYF.

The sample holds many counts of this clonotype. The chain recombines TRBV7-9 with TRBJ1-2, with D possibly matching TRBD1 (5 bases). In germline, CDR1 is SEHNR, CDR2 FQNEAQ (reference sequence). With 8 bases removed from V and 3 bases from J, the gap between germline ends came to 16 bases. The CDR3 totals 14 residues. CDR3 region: CASGRAAWDYGYTF. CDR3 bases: TGTGCCAGCGGCAGGGCTGCCTGGGACTATGGCTACACCTTC.

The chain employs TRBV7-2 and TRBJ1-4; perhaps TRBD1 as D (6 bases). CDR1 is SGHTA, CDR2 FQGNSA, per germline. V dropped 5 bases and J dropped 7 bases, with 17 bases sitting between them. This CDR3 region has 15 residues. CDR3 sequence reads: CASSPWGGGSEKLFF. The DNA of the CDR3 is TGTGCCAGCAGCCCATGGGGGGGCGGGAGTGAAAAACTGTTTTTT.

The CDR3 loop is CASSTTLMGADDQPQHF. Here the CDR3 DNA reads TGTGCCAGCAGTACCACCCTAATGGGGGCGGACGATCAGCCCCAGCATTTT. V and J are TRBV5-4 and TRBJ1-5; maybe TRBD1 (6 bases). Looked up from germline, CDR1 is SGHNT and CDR2 is YYREEE (reference sequence). The CDR3 loop spans 17 amino acids. V shed 5 bases and J shed 5 bases, with 23 bases lying between them. Full variable domain (remainder filled in from reference TRBV5-4 and TRBJ1-5): ETGVTQSPTHLIKTRGQQVTLRCSSQSGHNTVSWYQQALGQGPQFIFQYYREEENGRGNFPPRFSGLQFPNYSSELNVNALELDDSALYLCASSTTLMGADDQPQHFGDGTRLSIL.

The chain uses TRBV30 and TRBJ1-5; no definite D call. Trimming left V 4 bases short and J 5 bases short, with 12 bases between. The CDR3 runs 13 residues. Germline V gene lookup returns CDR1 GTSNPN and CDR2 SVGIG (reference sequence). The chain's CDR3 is CAWNPGYDQPQHF. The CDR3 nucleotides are TGTGCCTGGAACCCGGGCTACGATCAGCCCCAGCATTTT.

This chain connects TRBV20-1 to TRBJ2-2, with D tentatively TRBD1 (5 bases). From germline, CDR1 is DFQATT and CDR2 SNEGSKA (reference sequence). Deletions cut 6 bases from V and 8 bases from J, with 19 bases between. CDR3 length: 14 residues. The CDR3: CSANLQVANGELFF. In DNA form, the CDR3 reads TGCAGTGCAAATCTACAGGTGGCGAATGGGGAGCTGTTTTTT.

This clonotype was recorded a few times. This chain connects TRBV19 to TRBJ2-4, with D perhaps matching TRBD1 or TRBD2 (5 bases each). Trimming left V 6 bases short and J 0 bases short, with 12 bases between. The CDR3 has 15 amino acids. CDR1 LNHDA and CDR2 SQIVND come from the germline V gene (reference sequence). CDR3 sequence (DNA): TGTGCCAGTAGCGCGGTTGGGGGAGCCAAAAACATTCAGTACTTC. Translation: CASSAVGGAKNIQYF.

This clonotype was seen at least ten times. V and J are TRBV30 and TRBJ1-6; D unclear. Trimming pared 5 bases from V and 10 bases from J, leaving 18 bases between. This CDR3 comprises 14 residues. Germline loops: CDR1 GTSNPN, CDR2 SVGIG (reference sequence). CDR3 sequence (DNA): TGTGCCTGGGGTAATCGTGGGGAGAGATCACCCCTCCACTTT. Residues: CAWGNRGERSPLHF. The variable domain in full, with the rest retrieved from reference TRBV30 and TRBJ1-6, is SQTIHQWPATLVQPVGSPLSLECTVEGTSNPNLYWYRQAAGRGLQLLFYSVGIGQISSEVPQNLSASRPQDRQFILSSKKLLLSDSGFYLCAWGNRGERSPLHFGNGTRLTVT.

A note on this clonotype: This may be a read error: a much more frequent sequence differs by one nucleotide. For the CDR3, the DNA is TGTGCCAGCAGTATATCCGGGCCCTTTAATGAAAAACTGTTTTTT. This encodes CASSISGPFNEKLFF. This chain joins TRBV9 and TRBJ1-4; D uncertain. Trimming stripped 5 bases from V and 4 bases from J, with 15 bases between. The CDR3 covers 15 residues. From germline, CDR1 is SGDLS and CDR2 YYNGEE.

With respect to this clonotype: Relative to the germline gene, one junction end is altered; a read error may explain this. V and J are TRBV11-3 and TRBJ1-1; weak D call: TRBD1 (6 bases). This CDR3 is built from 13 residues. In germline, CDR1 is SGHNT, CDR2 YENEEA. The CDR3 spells CASSRQVNTEALF. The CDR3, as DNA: TGTGCCAGCAGCCGACAGGTGAACACTGAAGCTCTCTTT.

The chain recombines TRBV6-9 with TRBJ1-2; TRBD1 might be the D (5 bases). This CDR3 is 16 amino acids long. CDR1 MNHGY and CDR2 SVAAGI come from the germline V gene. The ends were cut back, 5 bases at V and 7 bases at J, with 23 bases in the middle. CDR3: CASSEASGREVGGYTF. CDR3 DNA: TGTGCCAGCAGTGAAGCGTCCGGCAGGGAGGTGGGTGGCTACACCTTC.

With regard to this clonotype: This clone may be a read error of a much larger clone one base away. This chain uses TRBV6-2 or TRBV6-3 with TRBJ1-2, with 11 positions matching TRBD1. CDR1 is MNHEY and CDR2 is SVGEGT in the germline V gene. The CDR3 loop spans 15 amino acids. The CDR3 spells CASSRTGGTNYGYIF. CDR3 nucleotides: TGTGCCAGCAGTCGGACAGGGGGCACCAACTATGGCTACATCTTC.

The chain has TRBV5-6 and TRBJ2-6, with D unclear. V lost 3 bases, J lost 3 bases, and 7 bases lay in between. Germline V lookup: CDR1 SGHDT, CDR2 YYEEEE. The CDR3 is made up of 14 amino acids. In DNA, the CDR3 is TGTGCCAGCAGCTGCCGGTATGGGGCCAACGTCCTGACTTTC. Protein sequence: CASSCRYGANVLTF.